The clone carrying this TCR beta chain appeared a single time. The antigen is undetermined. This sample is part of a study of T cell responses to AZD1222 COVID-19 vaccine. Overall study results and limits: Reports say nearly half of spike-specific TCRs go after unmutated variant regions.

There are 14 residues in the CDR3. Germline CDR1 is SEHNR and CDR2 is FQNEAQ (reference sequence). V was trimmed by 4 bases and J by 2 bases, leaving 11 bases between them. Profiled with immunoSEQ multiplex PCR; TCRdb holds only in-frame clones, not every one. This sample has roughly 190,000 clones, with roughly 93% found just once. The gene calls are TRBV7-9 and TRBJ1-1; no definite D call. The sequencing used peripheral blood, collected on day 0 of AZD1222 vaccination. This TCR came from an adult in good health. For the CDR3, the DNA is TGTGCCAGCAGCTCAGGAGGGAGAAACACTGAAGCTTTCTTT. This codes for CASSSGGRNTEAFF.